A single sample is the source of the 4 T cell receptor beta chains below, sequenced in a study of early T cells in non-severe SARS-CoV-2 infection. TCRdb re-called the 5' RACE reads with MiXCR, one entry per CDR3 protein. Among 55,000 to 80,000 distinct CDR3 sequences, under 14% were seen once, and the ten largest hold about 3.8%. The source material was whole blood. The receptors come from an adult who was a healthcare worker with PCR-confirmed SARS-CoV-2 infection or an uninfected control (not recorded which).

This clonotype occurred many times. The chain carries TRBV15 and TRBJ2-5; the D call may be TRBD1 or TRBD2 (5 bases each). This CDR3 region has 16 residues. From germline, CDR1 is LNHNV and CDR2 YYDKDF (reference sequence). The V end was cut by 10 bases, the J end by 6 bases, with 27 bases between. CDR3: CAKSRDARPPAKTQYF. The CDR3 coding sequence is TGTGCCAAGAGCCGGGACGCACGTCCCCCGGCTAAGACCCAGTACTTC.

This clonotype was counted a few times. J is TRBJ1-1 and V is TRBV30; TRBD1 matches 8 bases. Germline CDR1 reads GTSNPN; CDR2 reads SVGIG (reference sequence). V was clipped by 2 bases and J by 0 bases; unmatched bases: 8. The CDR3 extends over 16 amino acids. CDR3 protein: CAWSKGTGGMNTEAFF. DNA of the CDR3: TGTGCCTGGAGTAAAGGGACAGGAGGGATGAACACTGAAGCTTTCTTT.

This clonotype has a handful of counts. The chain is built from TRBV5-4 and TRBJ2-2; D unresolved. Germline V CDR1 and CDR2: SGHNT, YYREEE (reference sequence). This CDR3 has 14 residues. Trimming removed 0 bases at V and 7 bases at J, with 10 bases between. CDR3 residues: CASSLAKVDGELFF. CDR3 nucleotide sequence: TGTGCCAGCAGCTTGGCCAAGGTTGACGGGGAGCTGTTTTTT. The full variable domain, completed using reference TRBV5-4 and TRBJ2-2, is ETGVTQSPTHLIKTRGQQVTLRCSSQSGHNTVSWYQQALGQGPQFIFQYYREEENGRGNFPPRFSGLQFPNYSSELNVNALELDDSALYLCASSLAKVDGELFFGEGSRLTVL.

This chain joins TRBV7-2 and TRBJ2-5; TRBD2 matches 8 bases. V was clipped by 10 bases and J by 4 bases; unmatched bases: 8. The CDR3 sequence is 13 residues long. The germline V gene encodes CDR1 SGHTA and CDR2 FQGNSA. The chain's CDR3 is CATGGGRRETQYF. The CDR3 DNA sequence: TGTGCCACGGGTGGCGGGAGGCGAGAGACCCAGTACTTC. Full variable domain (rest looked up from reference TRBV7-2 and TRBJ2-5): GAGVSQSPSNKVTEKGKDVELRCDPISGHTALYWYRQSLGQGLEFLIYFQGNSAPDKSGLPSDRFSAERTGGSVSTLTIQRTQQEDSAVYLCATGGGRRETQYFGPGTRLLVL.